The 6 T cell receptor beta chains given below trace back to one sample, sequenced in a study of blood T cell repertoires in COVID-19. Profiling relied on immunoSEQ multiplex PCR, and the TCRdb table lists in-frame clones only, not all of them. The repertoire consists of roughly 68,000 clones, with over 75% occurring once and the leading ten covering roughly 6.5%. Sequencing was done on a sample of peripheral blood. The source is a man between 45 and 60 years old with active COVID-19.

This sequence joins TRBV6-6 and TRBJ2-7; 9 nucleotides match TRBD1. CDR3 length: 15 amino acids. The V gene's germline CDR1 is MNHNY and CDR2 SVGAGI (reference sequence). V lost 5 bases to trimming and J lost 3 bases; unmatched junction nucleotides: 8. CDR3 loop: CASSNTGQGNYEQYF. The DNA of the CDR3 is TGTGCCAGCAGTAACACGGGACAGGGAAACTACGAGCAGTACTTC.

This rearrangement joins TRBV5-1 to TRBJ2-3, with a possible D match to TRBD1 (5 bases). This CDR3 comprises 15 residues. The V end was cut by 3 bases, the J end by 5 bases, with 16 bases between. Looked up from germline, CDR1 is SGHRS and CDR2 is YFSETQ. CDR3 region: CASSSPAGSGDTQYF. The CDR3, as DNA: TGCGCCAGCAGCTCCCCGGCAGGGTCGGGAGATACGCAGTATTTT.

This rearrangement joins TRBV28 to TRBJ2-7; possibly TRBD2 for D (7 bases). The CDR3 spans 14 residues. Germline V CDR1 and CDR2: MDHEN, SYDVKM. Trimming took off 6 bases at V and 6 bases at J, with 18 bases between the two ends. This CDR3 reads CASSPETGLVEQYF. CDR3 in DNA: TGTGCCAGCAGCCCTGAGACAGGACTAGTCGAGCAGTACTTC.

The rearrangement joins TRBV11-3 to TRBJ2-1; 10 bases map to TRBD2. The CDR3 runs to 14 residues. Germline loops: CDR1 SGHNT, CDR2 YENEEA. With V trimmed by 3 bases and J by 9 bases, 5 bases remained unmatched. CDR3 DNA: TGTGCCAGCAGCTTTCCTAGCGGGAGAGTTGAGCAGTTCTTC. Its translation is CASSFPSGRVEQFF. Supplemented by reference TRBV11-3 and TRBJ2-1, the full variable domain reads EAGVVQSPRYKIIEKKQPVAFWCNPISGHNTLYWYLQNLGQGPELLIRYENEEAVDDSQLPKDRFSAERLKGVDSTLKIQPAELGDSAVYLCASSFPSGRVEQFFGPGTRLTVL.

This clone was found once. The J gene is TRBJ1-1, the V gene TRBV14, with D possibly being TRBD1 (6 bases). Between the trimmed V and J ends, which lost 2 bases and 2 bases, there was a span of 9 bases. The germline V gene encodes CDR1 SGHDN and CDR2 FVKESK. The CDR3 is made up of 14 amino acids. CDR3 sequence (DNA): TGTGCCAGCAGCCAAAGGGGGTTCAACACTGAAGCTTTCTTT. Translating it yields CASSQRGFNTEAFF.

The V and J genes are TRBV11-2 and TRBJ2-5, with 11 bases that match TRBD2. CDR3 length equals 16 residues. CDR1 SGHAT and CDR2 FQNNGV come from the germline V gene. The ends lost 1 base at V and 5 bases at J; junction bases unmatched: 6. The CDR3 DNA reads TGTGCCAGCAGCTTAGGTAGCGGGGGGGCCGAGGAGACCCAGTACTTC. The encoded protein is CASSLGSGGAEETQYF.